The rows below give T cell receptor beta chains drawn from one sample of a study of shared clonotypes between healthy human individuals. Data came from immunoSEQ multiplex PCR; TCRdb stores just in-frame clones and leaves some out. The sample lists about 470,000 clones, around 79% seen once, with about 13% in the top ten. Input material: PBMCs. These receptors were obtained from a woman aged 40 to 50 in good health. Some clones in this sample may be carry-over from other donors' samples. The CDR3 runs from the conserved cysteine through the conserved F or W. D genes are given only for firm matches. Clone size is given for some rows only: seen once, a few or many times, or a class if the clone is expanded.

cdr3_aa: CASSGGVISNYGYTF; cdr3_nt: TGTGCCAGCAGCGGGGGAGTCATTTCTAACTATGGCTACACCTTC; d_call: -; j_call: TRBJ1-2; clone_size: -; v_call: TRBV28
cdr3_aa: CSVARTGLGYGYTF; cdr3_nt: TGCAGCGTTGCGAGGACAGGCTTGGGGTATGGCTACACCTTC; d_call: TRBD1; j_call: TRBJ1-2; clone_size: -; v_call: TRBV29-1
cdr3_aa: CASRPGYSEAFF; cdr3_nt: TGTGCCAGCCGTCCCGGGTACTCTGAAGCTTTCTTT; d_call: -; j_call: TRBJ1-1; clone_size: few; v_call: TRBV2
cdr3_aa: CASSERWDQPQHF; cdr3_nt: TGTGCCAGCAGTGAAAGGTGGGATCAGCCCCAGCATTTT; d_call: -; j_call: TRBJ1-5; clone_size: few; v_call: TRBV6-1
cdr3_aa: CASSQESLGDQYF; cdr3_nt: TGCGCCAGCAGCCAAGAAAGTCTCGGGGACCAGTACTTC; d_call: -; j_call: TRBJ2-7; clone_size: few; v_call: TRBV4-1
cdr3_aa: CASSFGLADGTDTQYF; cdr3_nt: TGTGCCAGCAGCTTTGGACTAGCGGACGGCACAGATACGCAGTATTTT; d_call: TRBD2; j_call: TRBJ2-3; clone_size: -; v_call: TRBV11-2
cdr3_aa: CASSNGQVPYEQYF; cdr3_nt: TGTGCCAGTAGTAATGGACAGGTTCCCTACGAGCAGTACTTC; d_call: TRBD1; j_call: TRBJ2-7; clone_size: -; v_call: TRBV19
cdr3_aa: CASTRDREQPQHF; cdr3_nt: TGTGCCAGCACCAGGGACAGGGAACAGCCCCAGCATTTT; d_call: TRBD1; j_call: TRBJ1-5; clone_size: once; v_call: TRBV6-5
cdr3_aa: CASSLMGAGQETQYF; cdr3_nt: TGTGCCAGCAGCTTAATGGGTGCAGGTCAAGAGACCCAGTACTTC; d_call: -; j_call: TRBJ2-5; clone_size: -; v_call: TRBV11-2
cdr3_aa: CASAPGVFTDTQYF; cdr3_nt: TGCGCCAGCGCCCCCGGGGTCTTCACAGATACGCAGTATTTT; d_call: -; j_call: TRBJ2-3; clone_size: -; v_call: TRBV5-1
cdr3_aa: CATSRGLPSSYEQYF; cdr3_nt: TGTGCCACCAGCAGAGGGCTGCCAAGCTCCTACGAGCAGTACTTC; d_call: -; j_call: TRBJ2-7; clone_size: -; v_call: TRBV15
cdr3_aa: CAQPGAANYGYTF; cdr3_nt: TGTGCCCAACCAGGGGCGGCTAACTATGGCTACACCTTC; d_call: -; j_call: TRBJ1-2; clone_size: -; v_call: TRBV30
cdr3_aa: CARSLEVSGRTDNEQFF; cdr3_nt: TGTGCCAGAAGCTTGGAGGTGAGCGGGAGAACCGACAATGAGCAGTTCTTC; d_call: TRBD2; j_call: TRBJ2-1; clone_size: -; v_call: TRBV5-3
cdr3_aa: CASSAFLRTDIYGYTF; cdr3_nt: TGTGCCAGCAGTGCGTTCCTTCGGACGGACATCTATGGCTACACCTTC; d_call: -; j_call: TRBJ1-2; clone_size: -; v_call: TRBV2
cdr3_aa: CASSLARGLEEKLFF; cdr3_nt: TGCGCCAGCAGCTTGGCTCGGGGTCTCGAGGAAAAACTGTTTTTT; d_call: -; j_call: TRBJ1-4; clone_size: -; v_call: TRBV5-1
cdr3_aa: CASSQPGRRVNEQFF; cdr3_nt: TGTGCCAGCAGCCAGCCGGGGAGAAGAGTCAATGAGCAGTTCTTC; d_call: -; j_call: TRBJ2-1; clone_size: -; v_call: TRBV7-9
cdr3_aa: CASSGKNSLSTDTQYF; cdr3_nt: TGTGCCAGCAGCGGGAAAAACTCCCTTAGCACAGATACGCAGTATTTT; d_call: -; j_call: TRBJ2-3; clone_size: -; v_call: TRBV9
cdr3_aa: CASRLDRSVAFF; cdr3_nt: TGTGCCAGCAGATTAGACCGGTCTGTGGCTTTCTTT; d_call: -; j_call: TRBJ1-1; clone_size: -; v_call: TRBV5-4
cdr3_aa: CASSPSAGHQFF; cdr3_nt: TGTGCCAGCAGCCCCTCAGCGGGACATCAGTTCTTC; d_call: -; j_call: TRBJ2-1; clone_size: -; v_call: TRBV7-9
cdr3_aa: CASSERGGWYEQYF; cdr3_nt: TGTGCCAGCAGTGAACGGGGCGGGTGGTACGAGCAGTACTTC; d_call: -; j_call: TRBJ2-7; clone_size: -; v_call: TRBV6-1
cdr3_aa: CASSFGTSSYEQYF; cdr3_nt: TGCGCCAGCAGCTTCGGGACTAGCTCCTACGAGCAGTACTTC; d_call: TRBD2; j_call: TRBJ2-7; clone_size: -; v_call: TRBV5-1
cdr3_aa: CASSLGLAGYSLETQYF; cdr3_nt: TGCGCCAGCAGCTTGGGACTAGCGGGATATTCATTAGAGACCCAGTACTTC; d_call: TRBD2; j_call: TRBJ2-5; clone_size: -; v_call: TRBV5-1
cdr3_aa: CASRGGSYEQYF; cdr3_nt: TGTGCCAGCAGGGGCGGGAGCTACGAGCAGTACTTC; d_call: TRBD2; j_call: TRBJ2-7; clone_size: -; v_call: TRBV27
cdr3_aa: CAATGRNYGYTF; cdr3_nt: TGTGCCGCTACCGGCAGGAACTATGGCTACACCTTC; d_call: -; j_call: TRBJ1-2; clone_size: -; v_call: TRBV28
cdr3_aa: CASSVGPVLDEQFF; cdr3_nt: TGTGCCAGCAGCGTAGGCCCGGTCTTGGATGAGCAGTTCTTC; d_call: -; j_call: TRBJ2-1; clone_size: few; v_call: TRBV9
cdr3_aa: CASSDIGGYEQFF; cdr3_nt: TGTGCCAGCAGTGACATAGGGGGGTATGAGCAGTTCTTC; d_call: -; j_call: TRBJ2-1; clone_size: -; v_call: TRBV6-4
cdr3_aa: CASSEGTGRQQFF; cdr3_nt: TGTGCCAGCAGTGAAGGGACAGGGAGGCAGCAGTTCTTC; d_call: TRBD1; j_call: TRBJ2-1; clone_size: -; v_call: TRBV6-1
cdr3_aa: CASSLALPTDTQYF; cdr3_nt: TGCGCCAGCAGCTTGGCACTACCCACAGATACGCAGTATTTT; d_call: -; j_call: TRBJ2-3; clone_size: -; v_call: TRBV5-1
cdr3_aa: CSVEMGGGGYEQYF; cdr3_nt: TGCAGCGTTGAAATGGGGGGAGGAGGGTACGAGCAGTACTTC; d_call: -; j_call: TRBJ2-7; clone_size: few; v_call: TRBV29-1
cdr3_aa: CASSFWRGNTGELFF; cdr3_nt: TGTGCCAGCAGTTTCTGGAGGGGGAACACCGGGGAGCTGTTTTTT; d_call: -; j_call: TRBJ2-2; clone_size: -; v_call: TRBV28
cdr3_aa: CASSVESRMQETQYF; cdr3_nt: TGTGCCAGCAGCGTAGAGAGTAGGATGCAAGAGACCCAGTACTTC; d_call: -; j_call: TRBJ2-5; clone_size: -; v_call: TRBV9
cdr3_aa: CASSPMGRRITQETQYF; cdr3_nt: TGCGCCAGCAGCCCTATGGGGAGAAGGATAACTCAAGAGACCCAGTACTTC; d_call: -; j_call: TRBJ2-5; clone_size: -; v_call: TRBV5-1
cdr3_aa: CASSPGQGAAGANVLTF; cdr3_nt: TGCGCCAGCAGCCCCGGACAGGGGGCGGCTGGGGCCAACGTCCTGACTTTC; d_call: TRBD1; j_call: TRBJ2-6; clone_size: -; v_call: TRBV4-1
cdr3_aa: CAINKAGDTEAFF; cdr3_nt: TGTGCCATCAACAAGGCGGGGGACACTGAAGCTTTCTTT; d_call: -; j_call: TRBJ1-1; clone_size: -; v_call: TRBV10-3
cdr3_aa: CASSVYPLGEKLFF; cdr3_nt: TGTGCCAGCAGTGTGTACCCGCTGGGGGAAAAACTGTTTTTT; d_call: -; j_call: TRBJ1-4; clone_size: -; v_call: TRBV2
cdr3_aa: CASSLGLPGIQYF; cdr3_nt: TGTGCCAGCAGCCTGGGGCTCCCAGGGATTCAGTACTTC; d_call: -; j_call: TRBJ2-4; clone_size: few; v_call: TRBV11-2
cdr3_aa: CASGLAGIYNEQFF; cdr3_nt: TGTGCTAGTGGTTTGGCGGGGATCTACAATGAGCAGTTCTTC; d_call: -; j_call: TRBJ2-1; clone_size: -; v_call: TRBV12-5
cdr3_aa: CASSPRTLNTGELFF; cdr3_nt: TGTGCCAGCAGCCCTCGGACTTTGAACACCGGGGAGCTGTTTTTT; d_call: -; j_call: TRBJ2-2; clone_size: -; v_call: TRBV9
cdr3_aa: CASSSGTSGTGTQYF; cdr3_nt: TGTGCCAGCAGCTCCGGGACTAGCGGGACAGGGACCCAGTACTTC; d_call: TRBD2; j_call: TRBJ2-5; clone_size: -; v_call: TRBV7-7